This TCR beta chain derives from a study of OX40 agonist ivuxolimab in advanced cancers. About the study as a whole: The costimulatory receptor OX40 (CD134) was targeted by ivuxolimab, a fully human IgG2 agonistic monoclonal antibody. Intravenous ivuxolimab was administered to patients every 2 weeks at six dose levels: 0.01, 0.1, 0.3, 1.5, 3 and 10 mg/kg. Of the 50 or so patients in dose escalation, 19 had hepatocellular carcinoma, about 15 had melanoma, 9 had renal cell carcinoma and 9 had head and neck cancer. A male proportion of 70% to 90% and a mean age of roughly 55 years, ranging from 23 to 79, were recorded for the dose-escalation cohort. Prior anti-PD-1, anti-PD-L1 or anti-CTLA-4 therapy was permitted, and checkpoint inhibitors had been received by more than 35% of dose-escalation patients. Partial responses occurred in three dose-escalation patients: two with cutaneous melanoma and one with hepatocellular carcinoma. Peripheral TCRbeta sequencing aimed to test whether ivuxolimab altered TCR sequence diversity and caused clonal T-cell expansion. The paper covers the monotherapy dose-escalation part of the phase I ivuxolimab trial, which included N of about 50 patients.

General conclusions and limits of the study: The antigen specificity of the peripheral T cells that underwent clonal expansion was not determined. At doses from 0.1 to 3.0 mg/kg, clonal expansion was seen in both CD4+ and CD8+ blood T cells between baseline and week 6. On average, CD8+ T cells showed more expanded clones than CD4+ T cells after ivuxolimab. Partial responders in the 0.1-3.0 mg/kg groups had among the lowest normalized peripheral clonal expansion, especially among CD8+ T cells. Low levels of normalized T-cell clonal expansion were also shown by some nonresponding patients.

The germline V gene (reference sequence) specifies SGHKS as CDR1 and YYEKEE as CDR2. The CDR3 contains 12 residues, cysteine and phenylalanine counted. Solely the CDR3 DNA is kept, with 36 bases framed from the first base. V is cut by 1 base and J by 3 bases, and the space between the germline ends is 3 bases. Patients with a history of autoimmune disease or receiving systemic immunosuppression were excluded from the trial. Peripheral blood for TCR sequencing was collected from all dose cohorts at baseline, on cycle 4 day 1, and on cycle 7 day 1. The samples were taken from a phase I, first-in-human, multicenter, open-label dose-escalation trial of ivuxolimab. Adults with locally advanced or metastatic head and neck squamous cell, hepatocellular, melanoma or renal cell carcinoma were enrolled in the trial. Before TCR sequencing, CD4+ and CD8+ T cells were separately sorted from peripheral blood. On this clone: Its antigen target is currently unknown. No base quality information exists; no much larger clone differs at one position.

To sequence the TCRbeta CDR3 region, genomic DNA was isolated from the sorted cells. The immunoSEQ Assay was used to sequence the TCRbeta CDR3 regions. TCRdb took this table from immuneACCESS and kept in-frame rearrangements with V and J called. Such tables lack part of the clones; where checked against another copy, unresolved V genes explain under half of the gap, and the rest is unexplained. This sample has tens of thousands of clones in its table, and just over 85% of those were observed once. Roughly 0.88% of the sample belongs to the ten largest clones. This sample comprised CD4+ or CD8+ T cells sorted from blood, obtained in a trial of the OX40 agonist ivuxolimab. The chain joins TRBV5-5 to TRBJ2-3, with the D gene uncertain. This TCR was sampled from an adult with an advanced solid tumor such as melanoma, head and neck, liver or kidney cancer. The DNA sequence reads TGTGCCAGCAGCTTGAAGACAGATACGCAGTATTTT. Its translation reads: CASSLKTDTQYF.